This is a list of T cell receptor beta chains from one sample in a study of a mutant IDH1 vaccine in newly diagnosed glioma. The method was immunoSEQ multiplex PCR; TCRdb's version includes in-frame clones alone and lacks a portion of them. The sample consists of 35,000 to 50,000 clones, 91% of them appearing once. The antigens these receptors bind are not known. The material was PBMCs, obtained from a glioma patient whose treatment included an IDH1 peptide vaccine. All receptors derive from a man aged 45-65 years with glioma. Both conserved end residues are part of each CDR3. A D gene is named only where the DNA matches it firmly. Some rows have no size entry. The others give once, few or many, or a class for an expanded clone.

CDR3 | DNA | D | V | size | J
CASRLTVSNYGYTF | TGTGCCAGCAGATTGACCGTTTCTAACTATGGCTACACCTTC | - | TRBV28 | - | TRBJ1-2
CASSRVGASTGELFF | TGTGCCAGCAGCCGAGTCGGGGCGAGCACCGGGGAGCTGTTTTTT | - | TRBV14 | - | TRBJ2-2
CASSYSNRDTGELFF | TGTGCCAGCAGTTACTCGAACAGGGACACCGGGGAGCTGTTTTTT | - | TRBV6-5 | - | TRBJ2-2
CASSLYNSPLHF | TGTGCCAGCAGTCTCTATAATTCACCCCTCCACTTT | - | TRBV6-1 | few | TRBJ1-6
CASSPDRGRTEAFF | TGTGCCAGCAGCCCAGACAGGGGGCGAACTGAAGCTTTCTTT | TRBD1 | TRBV5-4 | - | TRBJ1-1
CAISERLDSPETQYF | TGTGCCATCAGTGAGCGGCTGGACAGCCCGGAGACCCAGTACTTC | - | TRBV10-3 | - | TRBJ2-5
CASSQDTSGRTDTQYF | TGTGCCAGCAGCCAAGACACTAGCGGGCGCACAGATACGCAGTATTTT | TRBD2 | TRBV4-2 | - | TRBJ2-3
CASSLSGSGADTQYF | TGCGCCAGCAGCCTCAGCGGGTCCGGGGCGGATACGCAGTATTTT | - | TRBV5-1 | - | TRBJ2-3
CASRQGSYEQYF | TGTGCCAGCAGACAGGGGTCCTACGAGCAGTACTTC | TRBD1 | TRBV6-5 | - | TRBJ2-7
CASSQGQGDQPQHF | TGCGCCAGCAGCCAGGGACAGGGGGACCAGCCCCAGCATTTT | TRBD1 | TRBV4-1 | - | TRBJ1-5
CASSSGTAQSAPQHF | TGCGCCAGCAGCTCCGGGACAGCTCAATCAGCCCCCCAGCATTTT | TRBD1 | TRBV5-1 | - | TRBJ1-5
CASSLARTGGLNTEAFF | TGTGCCAGCAGCTTAGCCCGGACAGGCGGCCTTAACACTGAAGCTTTCTTT | TRBD1 | TRBV7-6 | - | TRBJ1-1
CASSQGRGETQYF | TGTGCCAGCAGCCAAGGCCGTGGAGAGACCCAGTACTTC | - | TRBV14 | - | TRBJ2-5
CASSLGGVMDTEAFF | TGTGCCAGCAGCTTGGGGGGCGTAATGGACACTGAAGCTTTCTTT | - | TRBV5-4 | - | TRBJ1-1
CSVGDAAQYF | TGCAGCGTTGGTGACGCGGCCCAGTACTTC | - | TRBV29-1 | - | TRBJ2-5
CASSLLNRASNTGELFF | TGTGCCAGCAGCTTGCTGAACAGGGCATCGAACACCGGGGAGCTGTTTTTT | - | TRBV5-8 | - | TRBJ2-2
CASSAGLKKQPQHF | TGTGCCAGCAGCGCGGGACTTAAAAAACAGCCCCAGCATTTT | - | TRBV12-1 | - | TRBJ1-5
CASSHLGQEETQYF | TGCGCCAGCAGCCACCTCGGACAGGAAGAGACCCAGTACTTC | TRBD1 | TRBV4-3 | - | TRBJ2-5
CASSQGGDGAYEQYF | TGTGCCAGCAGCCAGGGAGGTGACGGCGCCTACGAGCAGTACTTC | - | TRBV5-6 | - | TRBJ2-7
CASRRGPSTNEKLFF | TGTGCCAGCAGGCGTGGACCGTCAACTAATGAAAAACTGTTTTTT | - | TRBV7-8 | - | TRBJ1-4
CASSASRDISYEQYF | TGTGCCAGCAGCGCATCCCGGGACATTTCATACGAGCAGTACTTC | - | TRBV7-8 | - | TRBJ2-7
CASSEEGWTGGFTDTQYF | TGTGCCAGCAGCGAGGAGGGATGGACAGGGGGATTCACAGATACGCAGTATTTT | TRBD1 | TRBV9 | - | TRBJ2-3
CATSRDLPGASSGANVLTF | TGTGCCACCAGCAGAGATCTCCCAGGGGCAAGCTCTGGGGCCAACGTCCTGACTTTC | - | TRBV15 | - | TRBJ2-6
CASSHGQSGEKLFF | TGTGCCAGCAGCCACGGACAGTCAGGTGAAAAACTGTTTTTT | - | TRBV5-6 | few | TRBJ1-4
CASSPIPGLFTLPQYF | TGTGCCAGCAGCCCCATTCCGGGACTATTCACCTTACCGCAGTATTTT | TRBD2 | TRBV7-2 | - | TRBJ2-3
CAWTSDGTPYYEQYF | TGTGCCTGGACCTCCGACGGGACTCCTTACTACGAGCAGTACTTC | - | TRBV30 | - | TRBJ2-7
CASNQGSDNYGYTF | TGCGCCAGCAATCAGGGGAGCGATAACTATGGCTACACCTTC | - | TRBV5-1 | - | TRBJ1-2
CASSRGLGSYEQYF | TGTGCCAGCAGCCGTGGTCTGGGATCCTACGAGCAGTACTTC | - | TRBV7-2 | - | TRBJ2-7